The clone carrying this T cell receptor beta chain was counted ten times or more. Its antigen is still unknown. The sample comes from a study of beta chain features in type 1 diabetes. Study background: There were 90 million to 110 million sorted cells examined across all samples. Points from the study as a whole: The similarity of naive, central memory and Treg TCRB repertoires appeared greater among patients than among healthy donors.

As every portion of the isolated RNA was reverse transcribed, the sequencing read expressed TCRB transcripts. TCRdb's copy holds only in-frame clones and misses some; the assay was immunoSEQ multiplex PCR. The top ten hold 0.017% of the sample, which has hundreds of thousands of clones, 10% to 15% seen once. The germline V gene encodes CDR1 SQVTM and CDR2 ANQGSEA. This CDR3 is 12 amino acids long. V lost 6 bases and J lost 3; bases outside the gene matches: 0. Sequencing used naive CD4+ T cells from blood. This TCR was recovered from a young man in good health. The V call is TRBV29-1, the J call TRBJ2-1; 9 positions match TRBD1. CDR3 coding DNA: TGCAGCGTGACAGGGGGCTACAATGAGCAGTTCTTC. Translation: CSVTGGYNEQFF.